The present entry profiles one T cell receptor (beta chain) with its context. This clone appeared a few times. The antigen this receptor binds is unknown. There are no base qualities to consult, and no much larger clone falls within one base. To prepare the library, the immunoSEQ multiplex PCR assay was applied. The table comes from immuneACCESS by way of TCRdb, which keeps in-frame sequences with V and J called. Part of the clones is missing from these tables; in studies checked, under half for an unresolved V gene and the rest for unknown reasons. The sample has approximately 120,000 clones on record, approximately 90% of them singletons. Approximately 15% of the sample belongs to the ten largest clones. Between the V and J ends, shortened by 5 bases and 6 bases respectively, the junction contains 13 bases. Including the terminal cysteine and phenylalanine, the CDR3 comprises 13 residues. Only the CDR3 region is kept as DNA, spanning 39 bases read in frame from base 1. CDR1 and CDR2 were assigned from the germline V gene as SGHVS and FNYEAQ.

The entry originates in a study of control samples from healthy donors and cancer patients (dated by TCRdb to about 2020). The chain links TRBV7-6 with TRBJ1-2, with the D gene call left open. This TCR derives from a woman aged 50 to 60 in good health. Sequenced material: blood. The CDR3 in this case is CASSGWGGNGYTF. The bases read TGTGCCAGCAGCGGATGGGGAGGGAATGGCTACACCTTC.